This T cell receptor beta chain was recovered during a study of blood T cell repertoires in COVID-19. The protocol was immunoSEQ multiplex PCR, while the TCRdb copy is restricted to in-frame clones and leaves out a portion. The table lists about 160,000 clones, 75% to 90% of them singletons. This clone was observed a handful of times. Material for sequencing was peripheral blood. The clonotype was recovered from a human donor with acute or convalescent COVID-19. The donor label of this sample is uncertain.

The CDR3 loop reads CASSFRTAGNNQPQHF. The CDR3 DNA follows: TGTGCCAGTAGTTTCAGAACAGCGGGTAACAATCAGCCCCAGCATTTT. This chain connects TRBV19 to TRBJ1-5; D unclear. The CDR3 is 16 amino acids. Germline V gene sequence: CDR1 LNHDA, CDR2 SQIVND (reference sequence). Trimming left V 5 bases short and J 3 bases short, with 17 bases between.